This T cell receptor (beta chain) was captured by sequencing in a study of T cell changes during pregnancy in multiple sclerosis. The protocol was immunoSEQ multiplex PCR, while the TCRdb copy is restricted to in-frame clones and leaves out a portion. The sample records about 43,000 clones, just over 90% being singletons. The CDR3 is made up of 12 amino acids. V lost 7 bases and J lost 5; bases outside the gene matches: 5. Germline V gene sequence: CDR1 SQVTM, CDR2 ANQGSEA. Material for sequencing was PBMCs (not recorded whether the cells were cultured). This receptor was obtained from a female donor with multiple sclerosis, enrolled in a pregnancy study. This chain uses TRBV29-1 with TRBJ2-5, with 9 bases identical to TRBD2. DNA of the CDR3: TGCAGCGCTGCGGGGGGGCGGGAGACCCAGTACTTC. Protein: CSAAGGRETQYF.